Sequencing of this TCR beta chain was carried out in a study of T cell changes during pregnancy in multiple sclerosis (dated by TCRdb to between 2018 and 2020). Background on the whole study: In women with multiple sclerosis, the researchers looked at how the T cell repertoire shifted as pregnancy progressed.

To note about this clone: The antigen this receptor binds is unknown. Base qualities are not provided; no much larger clone lies one nucleotide away.

The library was produced with the immunoSEQ multiplex PCR assay. The source is immuneACCESS, and TCRdb retained only in-frame sequences with V and J called. Part of the clones is not carried over; for the studies checked, unresolved V genes explain less than half of this, and the remainder is unexplained. This sample lists almost 50,000 clones; about nine tenths were detected once. Roughly 10% of the sample is taken by the ten largest. At the junction V is shortened by 6 bases and J by 3 bases, with 8 bases in between. Reading the germline V gene (reference sequence) gives CDR1 LNHNV and CDR2 YYDKDF. The CDR3 sequence holds 13 residues, the cysteine and phenylalanine included. The DNA shown is the 39-base CDR3, in frame from base 1.

Recombination connected TRBV15 to TRBJ1-4, with the D segment identity uncertain. The sample in question was CD8+ T cells from peripheral blood mononuclear cells, obtained after pregnancy. This clonotype was sampled from a female donor with multiple sclerosis, enrolled in a pregnancy study. For the CDR3, the sequence is CATRAVANEKLFF. The DNA sequence is TGTGCCACCAGGGCTGTTGCTAATGAAAAACTGTTTTTT.